Listed below are T cell receptor beta chains from one sample, sequenced in a study of monozygotic twins with inflammatory bowel disease. TCRdb re-called the 5' RACE reads, yielding one record per CDR3 amino acid sequence without DNA. The sample totals about 200,000 distinct CDR3 sequences. Sequencing used blood. These receptors originate from a human donor with ulcerative colitis or Crohn's disease, or a healthy co-twin of an affected twin (not recorded which). Both conserved end residues are part of each CDR3.

cdr3_length,v_call,j_call,cdr3_aa
13,TRBV5-1,TRBJ2-1,CASSLWGNNEQFF
12,TRBV18,TRBJ2-7,CASSPPGVEQYF
20,TRBV5-1,TRBJ2-3,CASSLATRTSGRVGTDTQYF
15,TRBV20-1,TRBJ2-7,CSARDYELASPEQYF
16,TRBV29-1,TRBJ2-1,CSVEGIRGASYNEQFF
15,TRBV27,TRBJ2-7,CASSFTGGSIYEQYF
12,TRBV4-3,TRBJ2-2,CASSQDSRELFF
14,TRBV7-2,TRBJ2-7,CASSMGGTPYEQYF
14,TRBV10-3,TRBJ2-3,CAIFGGAGTDTQYF
13,TRBV3-1,TRBJ2-5,CASSHANQETQYF
16,TRBV7-8,TRBJ2-3,CASSRLAGGYTDTQYF
11,TRBV2,TRBJ2-2,CASRVAGELFF
15,TRBV7-9,TRBJ2-5,CASSARDRAPETQYF
14,TRBV12-3/TRBV12-4,TRBJ2-3,CASSLYTSTDTQYF
14,TRBV7-2,TRBJ2-2,CASTGLAGVGELFF
13,TRBV30,TRBJ1-1,CAWIRGFWTEAFF
15,TRBV5-4,TRBJ2-5,CASSFRDRGQETQYF
15,TRBV4-2,TRBJ2-1,CASSQDPTSFNEQFF
13,TRBV29-1,TRBJ1-2,CSATGGADYGYTF
15,TRBV7-2,TRBJ1-6,CASSQFRDSKSPLHF
12,TRBV7-2,TRBJ1-2,CASSMAKNGYTF
13,TRBV7-9,TRBJ2-3,CASSIRDRNTQYF
13,TRBV2,TRBJ1-2,CASSETGGDGYTF
13,TRBV29-1,TRBJ2-6,CSVLWAGANVLTF
14,TRBV30,TRBJ1-4,CAWSRGQGVEKLFF
15,TRBV12-3/TRBV12-4,TRBJ1-2,CASSYRVRTVYGYTF
19,TRBV9,TRBJ2-2,CASSGPGTSEPANTGELFF
15,TRBV29-1,TRBJ1-2,CSIRQEGRGPYGYTF
16,TRBV4-2,TRBJ1-1,CASSLRAGGADTEAFF
12,TRBV2,TRBJ2-4,CASSGPGWEEYF
16,TRBV7-2,TRBJ2-2,CASTWRGGNNAGELFF
12,TRBV6-5,TRBJ1-1,CASRSTGTEAFF
13,TRBV12-3/TRBV12-4,TRBJ1-1,CASSGVMNTEAFF
16,TRBV19,TRBJ2-1,CASSATSGSSYNEQFF
14,TRBV5-6,TRBJ1-4,CASSGQQLNEKLFF
15,TRBV15,TRBJ2-1,CATSSTSGNYNEQFF
14,TRBV15,TRBJ1-1,CATSRGALSPEAFF
14,TRBV7-9,TRBJ2-7,CASSPSRHFYEQYF
17,TRBV27,TRBJ2-1,CASSSRVGQGFYNEQFF
15,TRBV12-3/TRBV12-4,TRBJ2-1,CASSSAGTRGYEQFF
14,TRBV20-1,TRBJ2-1,CSATSPSSYNEQFF
13,TRBV29-1,TRBJ2-5,CSVDSGSRETQYF
15,TRBV28,TRBJ1-2,CASSAHGAGTIGYTF
14,TRBV9,TRBJ2-7,CASSVDGTYYEQYF
12,TRBV3-1,TRBJ1-2,CASSLPVGGYTF
16,TRBV10-3,TRBJ1-3,CAIFDRGIPGGNTIYF
16,TRBV9,TRBJ1-1,CASSADPDIGGTEAFF
14,TRBV28,TRBJ1-4,CASAGEASNEKLFF
15,TRBV6-1,TRBJ2-7,CASSRLGGGLGEQYF
15,TRBV27,TRBJ1-1,CASSFTLDRNTEAFF